This TCR beta chain was captured by sequencing in a study of CXCR3-negative and CXCR3-positive naive CD8 T cells. Notes on the study in general: Comparably high diversity was seen in both naive subsets, and much lower diversity in memory CD8+ cells.

The CDR3 runs 15 residues. Germline values: CDR1 SEHNR, CDR2 FQNEAQ (reference sequence). For this clonotype: Its antigen is as yet unknown.

It was by 5' RACE with UMI labels that the TRB cDNA libraries were prepared. After re-calling the 5' RACE reads, TCRdb lists one entry per CDR3 protein, DNA absent. Recorded for this sample: 100,000 or so distinct CDR3 sequences. The specimen was naive CXCR3- CD8+ T cells from blood. Subset here: CD45RO-CCR7+CD27+CD95- naive CD8+ T cells lacking CXCR3 (TNR3-). This receptor was identified in a human donor in good health. Some clones in this sample may be carry-over from other donors' samples. V usage is TRBV7-9 and J usage is TRBJ2-3; the D gene TCRdb calls, TRBD2, cannot be checked with no DNA. The CDR3 region is CASSFGGGGTDTQYF.